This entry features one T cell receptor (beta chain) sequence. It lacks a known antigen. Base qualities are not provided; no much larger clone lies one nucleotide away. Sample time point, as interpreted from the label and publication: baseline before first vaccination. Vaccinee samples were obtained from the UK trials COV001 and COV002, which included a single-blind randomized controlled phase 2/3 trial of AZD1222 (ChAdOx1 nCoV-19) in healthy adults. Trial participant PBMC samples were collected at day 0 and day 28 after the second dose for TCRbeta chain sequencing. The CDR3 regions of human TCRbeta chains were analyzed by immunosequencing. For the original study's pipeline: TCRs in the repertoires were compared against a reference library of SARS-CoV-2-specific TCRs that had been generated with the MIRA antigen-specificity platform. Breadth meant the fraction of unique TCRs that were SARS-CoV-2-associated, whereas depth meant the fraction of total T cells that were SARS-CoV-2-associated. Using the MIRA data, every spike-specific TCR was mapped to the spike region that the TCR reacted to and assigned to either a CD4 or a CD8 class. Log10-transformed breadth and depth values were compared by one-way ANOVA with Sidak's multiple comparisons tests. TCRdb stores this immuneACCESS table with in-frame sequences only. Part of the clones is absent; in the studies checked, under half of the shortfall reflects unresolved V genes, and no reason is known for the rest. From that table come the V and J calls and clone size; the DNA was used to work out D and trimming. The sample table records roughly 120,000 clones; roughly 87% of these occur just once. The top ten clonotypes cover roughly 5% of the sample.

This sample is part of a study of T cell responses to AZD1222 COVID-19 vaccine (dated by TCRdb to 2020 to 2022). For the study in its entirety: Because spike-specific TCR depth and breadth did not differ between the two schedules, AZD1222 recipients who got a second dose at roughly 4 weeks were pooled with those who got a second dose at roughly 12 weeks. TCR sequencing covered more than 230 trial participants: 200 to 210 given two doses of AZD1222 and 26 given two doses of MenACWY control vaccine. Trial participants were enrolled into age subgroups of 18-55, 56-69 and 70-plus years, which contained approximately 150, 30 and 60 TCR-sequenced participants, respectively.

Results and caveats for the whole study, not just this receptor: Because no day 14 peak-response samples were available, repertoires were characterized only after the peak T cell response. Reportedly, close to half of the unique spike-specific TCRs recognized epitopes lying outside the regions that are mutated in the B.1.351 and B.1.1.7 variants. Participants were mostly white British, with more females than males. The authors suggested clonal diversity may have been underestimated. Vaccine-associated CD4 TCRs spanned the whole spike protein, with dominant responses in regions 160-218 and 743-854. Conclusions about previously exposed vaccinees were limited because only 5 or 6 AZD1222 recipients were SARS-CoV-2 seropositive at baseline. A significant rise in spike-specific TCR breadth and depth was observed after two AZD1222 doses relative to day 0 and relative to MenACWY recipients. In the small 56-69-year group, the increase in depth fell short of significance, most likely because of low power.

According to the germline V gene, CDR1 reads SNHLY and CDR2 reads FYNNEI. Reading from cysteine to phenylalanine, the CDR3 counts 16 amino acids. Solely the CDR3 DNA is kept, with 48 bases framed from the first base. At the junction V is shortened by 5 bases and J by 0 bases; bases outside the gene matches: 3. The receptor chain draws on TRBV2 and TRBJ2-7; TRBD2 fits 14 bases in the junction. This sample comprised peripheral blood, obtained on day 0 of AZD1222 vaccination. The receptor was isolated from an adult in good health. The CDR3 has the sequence CASSQGLAGDSYEQYF. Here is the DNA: TGTGCCAGCAGTCAGGGACTAGCGGGGGACTCCTACGAGCAGTACTTC. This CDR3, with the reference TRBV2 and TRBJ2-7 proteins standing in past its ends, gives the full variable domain EPEVTQTPSHQVTQMGQEVILRCVPISNHLYFYWYRQILGQKVEFLVSFYNNEISEKSEIFDDQFSVERPDGSNFTLKIRSTKLEDSAMYFCASSQGLAGDSYEQYFGPGTRLTVT.